These 10 T cell receptor beta chains came from one sample sequenced in a study of early T cells in non-severe SARS-CoV-2 infection. From the 5' RACE reads, TCRdb called clonotypes with MiXCR, one entry per CDR3 protein. Of approximately 35,000 distinct CDR3 sequences in the sample, approximately 5.2% were seen once. Sequencing was done on a sample of whole blood. These receptors were collected from an adult who was a healthcare worker with PCR-confirmed SARS-CoV-2 infection or an uninfected control (not recorded which).

This clonotype was counted between two and nine times. The chain links TRBV5-1 to TRBJ1-1, with a weak D call TRBD1 (6 bases). The germline CDR1 and CDR2 sequences are SGHRS and YFSETQ. The CDR3 extends over 14 amino acids. V was cut by 0 bases and J by 1 base, with 7 bases left in between. The CDR3: CASSLEQGNTEAFF. The CDR3 nucleotides are TGCGCCAGCAGCTTGGAACAGGGGAACACTGAAGCTTTCTTT.

This clonotype was observed many times. The chain joins TRBV29-1 to TRBJ2-2; TRBD2 aligns across 9 bases. The CDR3 length is 13 residues. Germline values: CDR1 SQVTM, CDR2 ANQGSEA. V lost 5 bases, J lost 4 bases, and 2 bases stayed unmatched. The CDR3 spells CSVLAGATGELFF. As DNA, the CDR3 is TGCAGCGTTTTAGCGGGGGCCACCGGGGAGCTGTTTTTT.

This clonotype was picked up many times. The chain links TRBV20-1 to TRBJ2-7; TRBD2 matches 8 bases. The J segment lost 4 bases and the V segment lost 6 bases, leaving 11 bases of the junction unmatched. The CDR3 is made up of 14 amino acids. CDR1 and CDR2 from the germline V gene are DFQATT and SNEGSKA (reference sequence). The CDR3 DNA is TGCAGTGCGCAACCCGGGACTAGATCTTACGAGCAGTACTTC. Translation gives CSAQPGTRSYEQYF.

Many counts were recorded for this clonotype. The genes are TRBV30 and TRBJ2-2; either TRBD1 or TRBD2 may supply D (5 bases each). Germline CDR1 reads GTSNPN; CDR2 reads SVGIG (reference sequence). V lost 0 bases to trimming and J lost 6 bases, with 11 bases between them. The CDR3 covers 14 residues. This chain's CDR3 is CAWSVLRGPGELFF. The CDR3 DNA reads TGTGCCTGGAGTGTACTCCGGGGACCCGGGGAGCTGTTTTTT.

There are many counts of this clonotype. The chain combines TRBV7-2 with TRBJ2-7; 10 bases are a match to TRBD2. From germline, CDR1 is SGHTA and CDR2 FQGNSA. The CDR3 runs 15 residues. V lost 0 bases and J lost 5; bases outside the gene matches: 4. This CDR3 reads CASSLAASGGHEQYF. CDR3 nucleotides: TGTGCCAGCAGCTTAGCCGCTAGCGGGGGACACGAGCAGTACTTC.

This clonotype was seen repeatedly, ten times or more. The chain recombines TRBV10-3 with TRBJ2-7, with TRBD2 matching over 8 bases. Germline V CDR1 and CDR2: ENHRY, SYGVKD. The CDR3 runs to 14 residues. J was trimmed by 5 bases and V by 10 bases; bases with no gene match: 13. The CDR3 reads CATLSDGGAHEQYF. The CDR3 nucleotides are TGTGCCACCCTCTCAGACGGGGGGGCCCACGAGCAGTACTTC.

In this sample, this clonotype turned up many times. The V call is TRBV28, the J call TRBJ1-1; no clear D gene. This CDR3 spans 12 amino acids. Deletions cut 6 bases from V and 3 bases from J, with 8 bases between. Per germline, CDR1 MDHEN and CDR2 SYDVKM. The CDR3 DNA reads as TGTGCCAGCAGACCCCCCTACACTGAAGCTTTCTTT. The encoded protein is CASRPPYTEAFF.

This clonotype was detected ten times or more. The V gene is TRBV6-5, the J gene TRBJ1-2; no firm D call. This CDR3 spans 14 amino acids. Trimming pared 6 bases from V and 0 bases from J, leaving 11 bases between. CDR1 and CDR2 from the germline V gene are MNHEY and SVGAGI. The CDR3 spells CASRTHRTNYGYTF. The CDR3 coding sequence is TGTGCCAGCAGAACCCATCGTACTAACTATGGCTACACCTTC.

This clonotype came up many times. The chain uses TRBV11-2 and TRBJ2-1; 11 nucleotides align to TRBD1. Losses at the gene ends were 4 bases for V and 7 bases for J; bases not matched to a gene: 3. The germline V gene has CDR1 SGHAT and CDR2 FQNNGV. This CDR3 contains 14 residues. The CDR3 bases are TGTGCCAGCAGCTGGACAGGGGGCTTGAATGAGCAGTTCTTC. Translating it yields CASSWTGGLNEQFF.

V gene TRBV12-3 or TRBV12-4 combines with J gene TRBJ1-1; TRBD1 agrees at 11 bases. The CDR3 has 17 amino acids. Trimming removed 5 bases from V and 0 bases from J; junction bases left unmatched: 8. CDR3 sequence: CASSRDRGVAVNTEAFF. The DNA of the CDR3 is TGTGCCAGCAGTCGGGACAGGGGGGTAGCGGTGAACACTGAAGCTTTCTTT.